The entry below describes one T cell receptor (beta chain). Its matching antigen is unknown. This CDR3 is 12 amino acids long. Germline loops: CDR1 SGHTA, CDR2 FQGNSA. Trimming cost V 5 bases and J 0 bases, with 4 bases left between them. These data belong to a study of cytomegalovirus exposure and HLA in healthy donors. Study in general: Earlier sequencing of 150 million to 200 million T cells yielded about 120 million unique TCR beta sequences. For the approximately 400 genotyped donors, 81% fell within the Caucasian-associated ancestry cluster. Broader study findings: Previous analysis showed most TCR beta V segments were productive about 87% or about 30% of the time. For most subjects, TCR beta sequences were reported to predict HLA-A and HLA-B alleles with accuracy.

It was with 60 Vbeta and 13 Jbeta primers that the PCR ran. The data were produced by immunoSEQ multiplex PCR, yet TCRdb's version contains in-frame clones alone and is incomplete. The profile shows approximately 100,000 clones, roughly 70% of them singletons. The genes are TRBV7-2 and TRBJ2-5; the D is unclear. The clonotype was recovered from a male donor in good health and CMV-seropositive. Sample: PBMCs. CDR3 nucleotides: TGTGCCAGCAGCACAGACCAAGAGACCCAGTACTTC. It encodes CASSTDQETQYF.